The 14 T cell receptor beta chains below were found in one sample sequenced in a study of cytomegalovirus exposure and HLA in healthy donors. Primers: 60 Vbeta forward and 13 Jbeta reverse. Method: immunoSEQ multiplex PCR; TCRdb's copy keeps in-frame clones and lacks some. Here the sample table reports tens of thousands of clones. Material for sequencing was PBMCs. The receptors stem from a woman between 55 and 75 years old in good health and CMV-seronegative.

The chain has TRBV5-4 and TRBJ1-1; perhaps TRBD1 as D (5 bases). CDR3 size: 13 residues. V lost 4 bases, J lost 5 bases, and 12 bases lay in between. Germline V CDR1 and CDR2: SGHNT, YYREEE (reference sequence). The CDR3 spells CASSRDSRTEAFF. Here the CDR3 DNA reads TGTGCCAGCAGCCGAGACAGTCGGACTGAAGCTTTCTTT. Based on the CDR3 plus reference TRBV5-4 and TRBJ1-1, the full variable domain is ETGVTQSPTHLIKTRGQQVTLRCSSQSGHNTVSWYQQALGQGPQFIFQYYREEENGRGNFPPRFSGLQFPNYSSELNVNALELDDSALYLCASSRDSRTEAFFGQGTRLTVV.

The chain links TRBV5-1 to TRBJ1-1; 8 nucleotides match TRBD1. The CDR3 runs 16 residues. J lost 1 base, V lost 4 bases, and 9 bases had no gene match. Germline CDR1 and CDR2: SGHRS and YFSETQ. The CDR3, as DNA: TGCGCCAGCAGCCGGTCGGGGGACAGGCCGAACACTGAAGCTTTCTTT. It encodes CASSRSGDRPNTEAFF.

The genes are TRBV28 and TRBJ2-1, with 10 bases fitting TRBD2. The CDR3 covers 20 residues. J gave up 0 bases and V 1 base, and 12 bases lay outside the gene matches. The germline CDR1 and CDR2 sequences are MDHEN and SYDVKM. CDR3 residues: CASSLSTSGAGGYSYNEQFF. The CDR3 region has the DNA TGTGCCAGCAGTTTATCTACATCGGGAGCGGGAGGGTACTCCTACAATGAGCAGTTCTTC.

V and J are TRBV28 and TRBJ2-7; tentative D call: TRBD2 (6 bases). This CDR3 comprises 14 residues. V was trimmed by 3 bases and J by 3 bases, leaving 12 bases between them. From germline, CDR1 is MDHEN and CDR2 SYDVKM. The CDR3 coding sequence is TGTGCCAGCAGTTTGCAGACTAGATTCTACGAGCAGTACTTC. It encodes CASSLQTRFYEQYF. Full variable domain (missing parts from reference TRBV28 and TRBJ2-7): DVKVTQSSRYLVKRTGEKVFLECVQDMDHENMFWYRQDPGLGLRLIYFSYDVKMKEKGDIPEGYSVSREKKERFSLILESASTNQTSMYLCASSLQTRFYEQYFGPGTRLTVT.

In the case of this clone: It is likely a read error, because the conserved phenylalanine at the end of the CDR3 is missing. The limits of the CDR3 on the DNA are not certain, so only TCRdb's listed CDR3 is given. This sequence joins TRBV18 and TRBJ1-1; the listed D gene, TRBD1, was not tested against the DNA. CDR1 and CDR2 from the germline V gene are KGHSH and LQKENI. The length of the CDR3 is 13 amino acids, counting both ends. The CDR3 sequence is CASSPPGTGKAVC.

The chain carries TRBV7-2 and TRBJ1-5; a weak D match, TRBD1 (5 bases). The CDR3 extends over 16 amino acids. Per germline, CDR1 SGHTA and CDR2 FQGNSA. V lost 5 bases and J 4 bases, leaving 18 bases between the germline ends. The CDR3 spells CASSASQRGQNQPQHF. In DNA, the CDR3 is TGTGCCAGCAGCGCAAGTCAAAGGGGCCAGAATCAGCCCCAGCATTTT.

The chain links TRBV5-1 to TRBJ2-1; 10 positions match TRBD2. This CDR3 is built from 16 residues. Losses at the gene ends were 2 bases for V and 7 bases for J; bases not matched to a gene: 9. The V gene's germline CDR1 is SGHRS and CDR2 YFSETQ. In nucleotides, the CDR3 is TGCGCCAGCAGCTTAGCAACTAGCGGGATAGATAATGAGCAGTTCTTC. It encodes CASSLATSGIDNEQFF.

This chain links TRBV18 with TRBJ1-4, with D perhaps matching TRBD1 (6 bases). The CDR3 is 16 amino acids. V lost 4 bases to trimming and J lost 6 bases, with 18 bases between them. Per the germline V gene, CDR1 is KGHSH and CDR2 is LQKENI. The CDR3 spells CASSRQGIVGYEKLFF. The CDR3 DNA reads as TGTGCCAGCTCACGCCAGGGGATAGTGGGCTATGAAAAACTGTTTTTT. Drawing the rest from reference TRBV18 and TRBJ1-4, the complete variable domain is NAGVMQNPRHLVRRRGQEARLRCSPMKGHSHVYWYRQLPEEGLKFMVYLQKENIIDESGMPKERFSAEFPKEGPSILRIQQVVRGDSAAYFCASSRQGIVGYEKLFFGSGTQLSVL.

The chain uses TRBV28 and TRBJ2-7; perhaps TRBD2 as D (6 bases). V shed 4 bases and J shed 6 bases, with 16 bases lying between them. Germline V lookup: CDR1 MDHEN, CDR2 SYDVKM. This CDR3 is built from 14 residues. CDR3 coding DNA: TGTGCCAGCAGTTCCCCCCGGACTATCGTCGAGCAGTACTTC. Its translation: CASSSPRTIVEQYF.

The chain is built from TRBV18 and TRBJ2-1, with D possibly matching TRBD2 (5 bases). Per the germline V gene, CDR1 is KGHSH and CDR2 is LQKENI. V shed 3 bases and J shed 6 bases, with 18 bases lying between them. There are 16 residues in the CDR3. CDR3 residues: CASSPPSGRRVNEQFF. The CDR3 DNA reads TGTGCCAGCTCACCCCCTTCGGGGAGAAGGGTCAATGAGCAGTTCTTC.

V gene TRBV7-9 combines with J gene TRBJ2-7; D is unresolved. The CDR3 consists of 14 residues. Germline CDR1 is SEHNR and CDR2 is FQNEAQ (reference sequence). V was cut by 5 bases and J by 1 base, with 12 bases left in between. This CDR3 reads CASSPLTNSYEQYF. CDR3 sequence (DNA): TGTGCCAGCAGCCCCTTGACAAATTCCTACGAGCAGTACTTC.

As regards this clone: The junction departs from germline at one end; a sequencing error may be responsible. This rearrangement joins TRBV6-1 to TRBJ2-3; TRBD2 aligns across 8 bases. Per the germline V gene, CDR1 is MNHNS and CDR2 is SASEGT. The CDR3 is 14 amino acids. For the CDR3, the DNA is TGTGCCAGCAGGGAAGCGGGAGTTGCGGATACGCAGTATTTT. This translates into CASREAGVADTQYF.

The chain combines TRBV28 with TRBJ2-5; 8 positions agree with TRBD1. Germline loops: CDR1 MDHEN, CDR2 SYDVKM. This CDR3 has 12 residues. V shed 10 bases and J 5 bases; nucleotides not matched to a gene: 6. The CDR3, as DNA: TGTGCCATTGGGACAGGCTGGGAGACCCAGTACTTC. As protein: CAIGTGWETQYF.

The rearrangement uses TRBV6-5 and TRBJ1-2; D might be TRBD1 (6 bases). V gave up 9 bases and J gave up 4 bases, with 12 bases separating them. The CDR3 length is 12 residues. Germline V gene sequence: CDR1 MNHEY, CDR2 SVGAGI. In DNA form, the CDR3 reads TGTGCCAGACAGGGTTTATCCTATGGCTACACCTTC. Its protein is CARQGLSYGYTF.